This T cell receptor beta chain was sequenced in a study of CD8 T cells in cerebrospinal fluid in Alzheimer's disease (dated by TCRdb to the early 2020s). Turning to the overall study: CSF T cell clonal expansion was assessed with two single-cell approaches: plate-based nested PCR sequencing and droplet-based sequencing. The study tested whether clonally expanded T cells were present in cerebrospinal fluid from healthy elderly individuals and from patients with neurodegenerative disease. The droplet-based CSF analysis comparing patients with controls included 9 healthy controls (about 11,000 cells) and 9 patients with MCI or Alzheimer's disease (just over 10,000 cells). The CSF gene-expression analysis, which included patients with Parkinson's disease, covered a total of approximately 22 samples. Overall study outcomes, separate from this receptor: The EBV-specific clones were neither the most highly expanded clones nor enriched among patients. In pooled data, a highly expanded clone (at least 3% of TCRs) was found in 1 of 10 healthy subjects versus 4 of 6 Alzheimer's patients. The authors cautioned that detecting EBV-specific TCRs in CSF does not establish a causal link between EBV and Alzheimer's disease. Compared with controls, patients with MCI or Alzheimer's disease had a higher percentage of their CSF TCRs made up by the single largest clone. Only samples with detectable clones went into the overall clonality comparison: 11 healthy, 5 MCI, 5 AD, and 6 PD.

All participants were free of acute infectious disease and in good physical condition. Neurodegeneration in patients was confirmed with biomarkers including neurofilament, amyloid-beta and tau. For droplet-based sequencing, live CSF cells were sorted using a live/dead marker. CSF was obtained by lumbar puncture, and immune cells were pelleted by centrifugation at 300g. Each CSF sample was examined for red blood cells, and any sample with blood contamination was excluded. CSF cells were cryopreserved in freezing medium, frozen at -80 degrees C overnight, and then transferred to liquid nitrogen for storage. Before analysis, CSF samples were stored for less than seven months. No count is given, but going by its frequency this clonotype is medium-sized (0.01 to 0.1%). Its antigen specificity is not known. CDR1 and CDR2 (SGHVS, FQNEAQ) derive from the germline V gene. Measured from the cysteine to the phenylalanine, the CDR3 is 15 residues long. A DNA sequence was not provided.

Library preparation employed 10x single-cell sequencing. 10X Genomics single-cell V(D)J and 5' gene-expression libraries were used to profile CSF cells. CSF single-cell TCR libraries were sequenced on an Illumina NextSeq550. The published analysis was carried out like this. V(D)J reads were aligned to the vdj-GRCh38 alts ensemble 2.0.0 reference and were analysed with the Cell Ranger vdj pipeline. A clonotype was defined as a group of cell barcodes sharing the same set of productive CDR3 nucleotide sequences. To link clonality with transcriptional profiles, clonotype information was incorporated into Seurat v3.0 gene-expression metadata. CSF cells with more than 1,800 genes, more than 7,500 UMIs or more than 10% mitochondrial reads were excluded. To identify TCRs with known antigen specificity, CDR3-beta sequences were compared against VDJdb. The network analysis of clone sharing was performed with the R package qgraph and was limited to TCRs that had complete alpha and beta chains. Based on TCRdb reprocessing of the reads, there is one entry per CDR3 protein sequence, and DNA is missing. The V and J calls and clone size come from TCRdb's table, not from the authors' own analysis. This sample's records show roughly 1,400 distinct CDR3 sequences. Together, the top ten hold around 9.9% of the sample.

This clonotype originated in a human donor with mild cognitive impairment. The chain is encoded by TRBV7-8 joined to TRBJ2-2; TCRdb's D call of TRBD1 is untestable without DNA. The sample consisted of cerebrospinal fluid. For the CDR3, the sequence is CASSSKQGPTGELFF.